A single sample gave rise to the 30 T cell receptor beta chains below, sequenced in a study of cytomegalovirus exposure and HLA in healthy donors. The PCR made use of 60 Vbeta and 13 Jbeta primers. Produced via immunoSEQ multiplex PCR; TCRdb's table is partial and in-frame only. The sample yields 200,000 to 250,000 clones, more than 60% seen once. The material sequenced was PBMCs. Every receptor here comes from a man in his forties or fifties in good health and CMV-seronegative.

The chain is built from TRBV7-2 and TRBJ2-3; TRBD1 might be the D (6 bases). CDR3 length: 14 amino acids. In germline, CDR1 is SGHTA, CDR2 FQGNSA. Deletions cut 5 bases from V and 3 bases from J, with 12 bases between. The CDR3 DNA reads as TGTGCCAGCAGCCCCTTTAGGGGGACAGATACGCAGTATTTT. Translation gives CASSPFRGTDTQYF.

This chain joins TRBV30 and TRBJ2-5, with D perhaps TRBD1 (6 bases). Trimming took off 3 bases at V and 8 bases at J, with 13 bases between the two ends. The CDR3 covers 12 residues. The germline V gene encodes CDR1 GTSNPN and CDR2 SVGIG (reference sequence). CDR3 nucleotides: TGTGCCTGGAGCAGGCCCGGGACAACCCAGTACTTC. Protein sequence: CAWSRPGTTQYF.

The gene calls are TRBV7-2 and TRBJ2-1; a weak D match, TRBD1 (6 bases). Germline V gene lookup returns CDR1 SGHTA and CDR2 FQGNSA. With 6 bases removed from V and 0 bases from J, the gap between germline ends came to 12 bases. The length of the CDR3 is 15 residues. CDR3: CASSRQDGSYNEQFF. The DNA for the CDR3 is TGTGCCAGCAGTCGACAGGATGGCTCCTACAATGAGCAGTTCTTC.

The rearrangement uses TRBV7-2 and TRBJ2-3, with D uncertain. Germline assignment: CDR1 SGHTA and CDR2 FQGNSA. There are 11 residues in the CDR3. Trimming pared 3 bases from V and 4 bases from J, leaving 2 bases between. CDR3 residues: CASSFADTQYF. As DNA, the CDR3 is TGTGCCAGCAGCTTCGCAGATACGCAGTATTTT.

This chain uses TRBV5-1 with TRBJ1-5; TRBD1 aligns across 8 bases. V gave up 2 bases and J gave up 5 bases; unmatched junction bases: 3. In germline, CDR1 is SGHRS, CDR2 YFSETQ. This CDR3 has 14 amino acids. The CDR3 loop is CASSFGQGDQPQHF. Written as DNA, the CDR3 is TGCGCCAGCAGCTTTGGACAGGGTGATCAGCCCCAGCATTTT. Variable domain in full (rest from reference TRBV5-1 and TRBJ1-5): KAGVTQTPRYLIKTRGQQVTLSCSPISGHRSVSWYQQTPGQGLQFLFEYFSETQRNKGNFPGRFSGRQFSNSRSEMNVSTLELGDSALYLCASSFGQGDQPQHFGDGTRLSIL.

This chain links TRBV7-3 with TRBJ2-5; 8 bases agree with TRBD2. The tail of the sequence fits TRBJ2-7 better, so the J call may be wrong. The CDR3 is made up of 15 amino acids. Germline V CDR1 and CDR2: SGHTA, FQGTGA. The CDR3 DNA reads as TGTGCCAGCAGCTTAGAAGCGGGAGCTACCTACGAGCAGTACTTC. The encoded protein is CASSLEAGATYEQYF.

The chain combines TRBV27 with TRBJ1-1; 7 nucleotides agree with TRBD1. V lost 8 bases to trimming and J lost 5 bases; unmatched junction nucleotides: 8. CDR1 is MNHEY and CDR2 is SMNVEV in the germline V gene (reference sequence). This CDR3 contains 13 residues. CDR3 residues: CASGYTGATEAFF. The CDR3 nucleotides are TGTGCCAGCGGGTACACAGGGGCGACTGAAGCTTTCTTT.

V usage is TRBV4-3 and J usage is TRBJ2-1; TRBD2 matches at 8 bases. Trimming took 1 base from V and 2 from J; bases not matched to a gene: 7. This CDR3 is 17 amino acids long. The germline CDR1 and CDR2 sequences are LGHNA and YSLEER. CDR3 residues: CASSQAPGGGAYNEQFF. CDR3 DNA sequence: TGCGCCAGCAGCCAAGCCCCGGGGGGGGGCGCCTACAATGAGCAGTTCTTC.

V and J are TRBV27 and TRBJ1-5; possible D gene TRBD1, 6 bases. The V gene lost 4 bases and the J gene lost 6 bases, with 16 bases spanning the gap. The germline CDR1 and CDR2 sequences are MNHEY and SMNVEV (reference sequence). The CDR3 has 15 residues. Written as DNA, the CDR3 is TGTGCCAGCAGTTCCCTGGGGGGGGCGGCTCAGCCCCAGCATTTT. Amino acids: CASSSLGGAAQPQHF.

This chain joins TRBV21-1 and TRBJ2-7; the table assigns TRBD1, which was not confirmed against the DNA. TRBV21-1 is flagged as a pseudogene. The CDR3 runs to 15 residues. CDR3 loop: CASSRSVQGLQEQYF. The CDR3 nucleotides are TGTGCCAGCAGCAGAAGTGTACAGGGGTTGCAGGAGCAGTACTTC.

The chain is built from TRBV2 and TRBJ2-3; 14 nucleotides line up with TRBD2. The germline gives CDR1 SNHLY, CDR2 FYNNEI. The CDR3 consists of 16 residues. Trimming cost V 8 bases and J 4 bases; bases outside gene matches: 8. DNA for the CDR3: TGTGCCAGCTCCACCGGGACTAGCGGGAGTGCAGATACGCAGTATTTT. Translation: CASSTGTSGSADTQYF.

This chain uses TRBV5-1 with TRBJ1-1; no clear D gene. V gave up 0 bases and J gave up 6 bases, with 12 bases separating them. Germline lookup yields CDR1 SGHRS and CDR2 YFSETQ. The CDR3 has 14 residues. The CDR3 loop is CASSLAPGSAEAFF. CDR3 bases: TGCGCCAGCAGCTTGGCCCCGGGATCGGCTGAAGCTTTCTTT.

Note on this clone: An end of the junction differs from the germline gene, which may be a read error. The rearrangement uses TRBV4-1 and TRBJ1-1, with 8 bases lining up with TRBD1. The CDR3 is 16 residues long. Germline lookup yields CDR1 MGHRA and CDR2 YSYEKL. As DNA, the CDR3 is TGCGCCAGCAGACAAGCCGGGACAGGACCGAACACTGAAGCTTTCTTT. Residues: CASRQAGTGPNTEAFF.

This clone was detected a few times. This chain links TRBV4-1 with TRBJ2-2, with 9 positions matching TRBD1. Looked up from germline, CDR1 is MGHRA and CDR2 is YSYEKL. This CDR3 contains 16 residues. V gave up 4 bases and J gave up 3 bases; unmatched junction bases: 6. CDR3 amino acids: CASSPSTGGYTGELFF. The CDR3 DNA is TGCGCCAGCAGCCCCTCTACAGGGGGCTACACCGGGGAGCTGTTTTTT.

V gene TRBV9 combines with J gene TRBJ2-3; 10 bases are a match to TRBD2. The CDR3 sequence is 17 residues long. In germline, CDR1 is SGDLS, CDR2 YYNGEE. The V and J ends lost 0 bases and 4 bases, in that order; junction bases with no gene match: 8. Written as DNA, the CDR3 is TGTGCCAGCAGCGTAGGGACTAGCGGAAGGGGGGCAGATACGCAGTATTTT. It yields the protein CASSVGTSGRGADTQYF.

The chain links TRBV4-1 to TRBJ2-2; 7 nucleotides match TRBD1. The CDR3 is 15 amino acids. With 5 bases clipped from V and 7 bases from J, the junction kept 10 bases outside the gene matches. Germline CDR1 MGHRA, CDR2 YSYEKL. The DNA of the CDR3 is TGCGCCAGCAGCTCACCGGGACAGCGAAACGGGGAGCTGTTTTTT. It specifies CASSSPGQRNGELFF.

This rearrangement joins TRBV2 to TRBJ2-1; 7 bases are shared with TRBD1. The V and J ends lost 5 bases and 0 bases, in that order; junction bases with no gene match: 1. CDR3 length equals 14 residues. Germline CDR1 is SNHLY and CDR2 is FYNNEI. The CDR3 reads CASSRDSSYNEQFF. The DNA of the CDR3 is TGTGCCAGCAGTAGGGACAGCTCCTACAATGAGCAGTTCTTC.

The chain has TRBV7-9 and TRBJ1-2; 10 bases agree with TRBD1. V lost 5 bases, J lost 5 bases, and 5 bases stayed unmatched. The CDR3 extends over 14 amino acids. The V gene's germline CDR1 is SEHNR and CDR2 FQNEAQ (reference sequence). CDR3 sequence (DNA): TGTGCCAGCAGCCCAGGGACAGGGGCTTATGGCTACACCTTC. This codes for CASSPGTGAYGYTF.

The rearrangement joins TRBV4-1 to TRBJ2-7, with unresolved D. The CDR3 consists of 15 residues. Per the germline V gene, CDR1 is MGHRA and CDR2 is YSYEKL. Trimming took 2 bases from V and 0 from J, leaving 11 bases between them. The CDR3 loop reads CASSQMPVPSYEQYF. CDR3 DNA sequence: TGCGCCAGCAGCCAAATGCCAGTTCCCTCCTACGAGCAGTACTTC.

This sequence joins TRBV6-6 and TRBJ2-1; no clear D gene. Between the trimmed V and J ends, which lost 4 bases and 7 bases, there was a span of 11 bases. CDR1 MNHNY and CDR2 SVGAGI come from the germline V gene (reference sequence). The CDR3 loop spans 13 amino acids. The CDR3 DNA reads as TGTGCCAGCAGTTCCTCCAGTGTGAATGAGCAGTTCTTC. Its translation: CASSSSSVNEQFF.

The J gene is TRBJ1-1, the V gene TRBV29-1, with D maybe TRBD1 (5 bases). V was cut by 0 bases and J by 7 bases, with 6 bases left in between. The CDR3 consists of 11 residues. Germline V gene data show CDR1 as SQVTM and CDR2 as ANQGSEA. This chain's CDR3 is CSVEDQGEAFF. CDR3 nucleotides: TGCAGCGTTGAAGATCAGGGTGAAGCTTTCTTT.

This chain uses TRBV27 with TRBJ2-1, with TRBD2 as a possible D gene (5 bases). The CDR3 contains 14 residues. V lost 4 bases and J lost 8, with 15 bases in between. CDR1 is MNHEY, CDR2 SMNVEV, per germline (reference sequence). CDR3 region: CASSYRDLSDEQFF. The DNA of the CDR3 is TGTGCCAGCAGTTACCGGGATCTTTCGGATGAGCAGTTCTTC.

The V call is TRBV28, the J call TRBJ1-5; D unresolved. The CDR3 sequence is 14 residues long. CDR1 and CDR2 from the germline V gene are MDHEN and SYDVKM. V was cut by 3 bases and J by 0 bases, with 6 bases left in between. The CDR3 DNA sequence: TGTGCCAGCAGTTTCCAGTATAGCAATCAGCCCCAGCATTTT. Protein product: CASSFQYSNQPQHF.

V gene TRBV19 combines with J gene TRBJ2-3; 9 bases match TRBD2. Germline V gene lookup returns CDR1 LNHDA and CDR2 SQIVND (reference sequence). After removal of 1 base from V and 6 bases from J, the junction contained 5 bases not matched to a gene. CDR3 length: 15 amino acids. CDR3 amino acids: CASSIGGGGADTQYF. For the CDR3, the DNA is TGTGCCAGTAGTATAGGAGGCGGGGGGGCGGATACGCAGTATTTT. Using reference TRBV19 and TRBJ2-3 for the parts outside the CDR3, the full variable domain is DGGITQSPKYLFRKEGQNVTLSCEQNLNHDAMYWYRQDPGQGLRLIYYSQIVNDFQKGDIAEGYSVSREKKESFPLTVTSAQKNPTAFYLCASSIGGGGADTQYFGPGTRLTVL.

The chain combines TRBV5-1 with TRBJ2-2; 16 nucleotides agree with TRBD2. CDR3 length: 17 residues. V shed 4 bases and J 6 bases; nucleotides not matched to a gene: 6. Germline lookup yields CDR1 SGHRS and CDR2 YFSETQ. This CDR3 is CASSPGLAGGPAGELFF. CDR3 nucleotide sequence: TGCGCCAGCAGCCCGGGACTAGCGGGAGGGCCCGCCGGGGAGCTGTTTTTT.

The V call is TRBV29-1, the J call TRBJ2-5; D is perhaps TRBD1 (6 bases). Near its end, the DNA agrees better with TRBJ2-7, so the J call may be wrong. CDR3 length equals 12 residues. In germline, CDR1 is SQVTM, CDR2 ANQGSEA. The CDR3 loop is CSAQRQGHEQYF. The CDR3 region has the DNA TGCAGCGCCCAGCGCCAGGGGCACGAGCAGTACTTC.

The CDR3 coding sequence is TGTGCCTGGAGTTTACAGGGCCTAACCTACGAGCAGTACTTC. Amino acids: CAWSLQGLTYEQYF. The chain employs TRBV30 and TRBJ2-7; D may be TRBD1 (6 bases). The CDR3 is 14 residues long. Deletions cut 2 bases from V and 2 bases from J, with 13 bases between. Germline-derived CDR1 and CDR2 are GTSNPN and SVGIG (reference sequence).

The chain uses TRBV28 and TRBJ1-2; weak D call: TRBD1 (5 bases). The ends were cut back, 6 bases at V and 4 bases at J, with 21 bases in the middle. The CDR3 spans 16 residues. Germline CDR1 reads MDHEN; CDR2 reads SYDVKM. The CDR3, as DNA: TGTGCCAGCAGAGGGGATCGACGAGATTCGGGCTATGGCTACACCTTC. This translates into CASRGDRRDSGYGYTF.

This chain joins TRBV6-5 and TRBJ2-5; TRBD2 agrees at 7 bases. V was pared by 3 bases and J by 3 bases, with 4 bases of the junction left unmatched. The germline V gene encodes CDR1 MNHEY and CDR2 SVGAGI. CDR3 length: 14 residues. CDR3 sequence (DNA): TGTGCCAGCAGTTATCAGCGGGGAAAAGAGACCCAGTACTTC. Translated, it gives CASSYQRGKETQYF.

The J gene is TRBJ2-4, the V gene TRBV4-1; weak D call: TRBD2 (5 bases). The CDR3 loop spans 13 amino acids. Germline V lookup: CDR1 MGHRA, CDR2 YSYEKL. Trimming took off 0 bases at V and 9 bases at J, with 9 bases between the two ends. CDR3 nucleotides: TGCGCCAGCAGCCAAGAGAGCGAGGGCATTCAGTACTTC. Translated: CASSQESEGIQYF.